This is a list of T cell receptor beta chains from one sample in a study of regulatory T cells in long-lasting Graves disease. TCRdb called the multiplex PCR reads again in MiXCR, with one record for every CDR3 protein. Of around 510,000 distinct CDR3 sequences listed, roughly 20% were seen once; the top ten hold less than 9%. The sequences come from peripheral blood mononuclear cells (PBMCs), collected when the disease was refractory, from a patient treated with antithyroid drugs. These receptors came from a female donor with Graves disease. Each CDR3 is given with its conserved first and last residue. D genes are given only for firm matches. Some rows have no size entry. The others give once, few or many, or a class for an expanded clone.

TGTGCCAGCAGCTCCAGATTAGGGGTGGGGAAAGAGACCCAGTACTTC,CASSSRLGVGKETQYF,many,NA,TRBV11-2,TRBJ2-5
TGTGCCAGCAGCGTCGGACTAGCGGGAGCATGGGGCGAGCAGTACTTC,CASSVGLAGAWGEQYF,few,TRBD2,TRBV7-2,TRBJ2-7
TGTGCCAGCAGCTCCTATGGGGCAGGCCCCTACGAGCAGTACTTC,CASSSYGAGPYEQYF,many,NA,TRBV11-2,TRBJ2-7
TGTGCCAGTAGTGTCTGGGGGCTACGGGAGACCCAGTACTTC,CASSVWGLRETQYF,NA,NA,TRBV19,TRBJ2-5
TGTGCCAGCAGCCAAGCCGGGACCCAAGAGACCCAGTACTTC,CASSQAGTQETQYF,many,NA,TRBV4-2,TRBJ2-5
TGTGCCAGCAGCCAGGGGTCAGCAAGTGCCTACGAGCAGTACTTC,CASSQGSASAYEQYF,NA,NA,TRBV3-1,TRBJ2-7
TGTGCCAGCTGCCACAGACTAGCGGCAGTAGGGGTAGCCAAAAACATTCAGTACTTC,CASCHRLAAVGVAKNIQYF,few,TRBD2,TRBV6-1,TRBJ2-4
TGCAGTGCTAGACAGACAGGGATGAATTCACCCCTCCACTTT,CSARQTGMNSPLHF,many,TRBD1,TRBV20-1,TRBJ1-6
TGTGCCAGCAACGGCGGGAGTATGGAGACCCAGTACTTC,CASNGGSMETQYF,many,TRBD2,TRBV7-2,TRBJ2-5
TGTGCCAGCAGTTACAAGGGGGGGGCGAACACTGAAGCTTTCTTT,CASSYKGGANTEAFF,many,NA,TRBV6-2/TRBV6-3,TRBJ1-1
TGTGCCTGGAACTTACGGGACCCCCAGGGGGCCCAGTACTTC,CAWNLRDPQGAQYF,many,TRBD1,TRBV30,TRBJ2-7
TGTGCCAGTAGTACCCTACGTAGGGGTGCGAACACCGGGGAGCTGTTTTTT,CASSTLRRGANTGELFF,NA,NA,TRBV19,TRBJ2-2
TGCGCCAGCAGCCCGAACGGACACGTTCAAGAGACCCAGTACTTC,CASSPNGHVQETQYF,few,NA,TRBV5-1,TRBJ2-5
TGTGCCAGCAGCCCTCGGGCGGGAGTTGTGGAGACCCAGTACTTC,CASSPRAGVVETQYF,many,TRBD2,TRBV6-2/TRBV6-3,TRBJ2-5
TGCAGTGCTGACATCCTGGGGTCTGGCGAGACCCAGTACTTC,CSADILGSGETQYF,many,NA,TRBV20-1,TRBJ2-5
TGTGCCAGCAGCCAAGAGCGGGCGCCACAAGTTCCTTTCTTT,CASSQERAPQVPFF,many,NA,TRBV3-1,TRBJ1-1
TGCGCCAGCAGCTTGATAGGAGGGCTTGAGCAGTTCTTC,CASSLIGGLEQFF,few,NA,TRBV5-1,TRBJ2-1
TGTGCCAGCAGTTTAGGGACTAGCGGGAGGGGGTACAATGAGCAGTTCTTC,CASSLGTSGRGYNEQFF,NA,TRBD2,TRBV27,TRBJ2-1
TGTGCCAGCTCGCCCCCGATCAAGCCCCAGCATTTT,CASSPPIKPQHF,many,NA,TRBV28,TRBJ1-5
TGTGCCAGCAGCCCACAGGGGGGTCTGAACACTGAAGCTTTCTTT,CASSPQGGLNTEAFF,many,TRBD1,TRBV11-2,TRBJ1-1
TGTGCCAGCAGCCAGGACAGGGCGAATGGCTACACCTTC,CASSQDRANGYTF,many,TRBD1,TRBV28,TRBJ1-2
TGTGCCACCAGGTCCGGGACCAAGAACACCGGGGAGCTGTTTTTT,CATRSGTKNTGELFF,many,NA,TRBV15,TRBJ2-2
TGTGCCAGCAGCACGACAGGGAATAGCAATCAGCCCCAGCATTTT,CASSTTGNSNQPQHF,many,TRBD1,TRBV27,TRBJ1-5
TGTGCCAGCAGTGAACCCTCAGGGGGCTCCTACAATGAGCAGTTCTTC,CASSEPSGGSYNEQFF,few,TRBD1,TRBV2,TRBJ2-1
TGCAGTGCTTGTGGGACAGGGGCCTCCTACGAGCAGTACTTC,CSACGTGASYEQYF,many,TRBD1,TRBV20-1,TRBJ2-7
TGTGCCAGCAGTCAACCGGGGGGACAGAACAGGTGGGGAAACACCATATATTTT,CASSQPGGQNRWGNTIYF,few,TRBD1,TRBV28,TRBJ1-3
TGTGCCAGCAGCCCGGCCAGGACATCTGGAAACACCATATATTTT,CASSPARTSGNTIYF,NA,NA,TRBV7-2,TRBJ1-3
TGTGCCAGCAGTGGCCCGGGCGTGTATGGCTACACCTTC,CASSGPGVYGYTF,many,NA,TRBV6-1,TRBJ1-2
TGTGCCAGCAGTTTAGGGGGGGCAGAGACTGAAGCTTTCTTT,CASSLGGAETEAFF,many,NA,TRBV28,TRBJ1-1
TGCGCCAGCAGCCAAGATGCTGCCGGGTTCCCTGAAGCTTTCTTT,CASSQDAAGFPEAFF,NA,NA,TRBV4-1,TRBJ1-1
TGCAGTGCAAGATGGACTGGGAACACTGAAGCTTTCTTT,CSARWTGNTEAFF,NA,NA,TRBV20-1,TRBJ1-1
TGTGCCAGCAGCTTGAGGACTAGCGGGGGCCAAGAGACCCAGTACTTC,CASSLRTSGGQETQYF,few,TRBD2,TRBV7-6,TRBJ2-5